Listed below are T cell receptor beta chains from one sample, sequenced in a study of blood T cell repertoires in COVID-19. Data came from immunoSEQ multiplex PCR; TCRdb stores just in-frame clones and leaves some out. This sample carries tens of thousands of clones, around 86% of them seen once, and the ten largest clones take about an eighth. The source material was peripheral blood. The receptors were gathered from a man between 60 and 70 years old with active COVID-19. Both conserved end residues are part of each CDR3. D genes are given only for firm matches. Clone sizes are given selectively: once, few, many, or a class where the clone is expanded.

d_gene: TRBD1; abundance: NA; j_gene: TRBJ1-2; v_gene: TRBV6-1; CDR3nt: TGTGCCAGCAGTGACCAGGGGACAGGGAACTATGGCTACACCTTC; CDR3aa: CASSDQGTGNYGYTF
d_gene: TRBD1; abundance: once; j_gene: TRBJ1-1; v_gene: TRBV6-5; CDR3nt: TGTGCCAGCGCCCAGGGGGCCTACACTGAAGCTTTCTTT; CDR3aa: CASAQGAYTEAFF
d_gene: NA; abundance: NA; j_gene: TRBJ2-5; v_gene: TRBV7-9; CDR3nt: TGTGCCAGCAGGGATATAGCAGGGAACCAAGAGACCCAGTACTTC; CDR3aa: CASRDIAGNQETQYF
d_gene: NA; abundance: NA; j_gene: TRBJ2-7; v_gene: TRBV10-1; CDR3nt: TGCGCCAGCAGTGAGTCTAACGAGATCTACGAGCAGTACTTC; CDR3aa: CASSESNEIYEQYF
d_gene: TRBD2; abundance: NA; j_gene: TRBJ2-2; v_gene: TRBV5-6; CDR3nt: TGTGCCAGCAGCTTGGGCTCCCGACTAGCGATGTACACCGGGGAGCTGTTTTTT; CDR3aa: CASSLGSRLAMYTGELFF
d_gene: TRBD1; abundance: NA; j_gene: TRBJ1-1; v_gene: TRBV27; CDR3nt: TGTGCCAGCAGACGACAGGGAGGCACTGAAGCTTTCTTT; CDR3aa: CASRRQGGTEAFF
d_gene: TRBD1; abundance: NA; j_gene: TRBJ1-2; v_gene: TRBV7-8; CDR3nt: TGTGCCAGCAGCTTACGGGACAGGGGGTTTTATGGCTACACCTTC; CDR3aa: CASSLRDRGFYGYTF
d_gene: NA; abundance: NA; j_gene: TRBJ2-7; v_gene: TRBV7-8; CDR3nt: TGTGCCAGCAGCTTAGCCTCAGGGTTCTCCTACGAGCAGTACTTC; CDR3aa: CASSLASGFSYEQYF
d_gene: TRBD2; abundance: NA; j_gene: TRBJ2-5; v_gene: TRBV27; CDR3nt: TGTGCCAGCAGGGGGGACTATGGTACGAAAGAGACCCAGTACTTC; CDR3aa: CASRGDYGTKETQYF
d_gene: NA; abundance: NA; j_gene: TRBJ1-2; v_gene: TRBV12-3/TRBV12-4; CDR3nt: TGTGCCAGCAGTTTGGCGGATTATGGCTACACCTTC; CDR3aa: CASSLADYGYTF
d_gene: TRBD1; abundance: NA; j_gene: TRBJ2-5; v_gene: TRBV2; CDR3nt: TGTGCCAGCCACCCCACAGGGGTGAATCAAGAGACCCAGTACTTC; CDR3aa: CASHPTGVNQETQYF
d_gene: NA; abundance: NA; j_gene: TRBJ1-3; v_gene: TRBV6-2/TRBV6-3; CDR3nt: TGTGCCAGCAGTTACTCGGAGGGAGTCTCTGGAAACACCATATATTTT; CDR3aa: CASSYSEGVSGNTIYF
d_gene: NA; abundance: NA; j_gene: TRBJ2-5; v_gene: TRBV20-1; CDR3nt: TGCAGTGCTAGTGCTGTTGTTGTGGAGACCCAGTACTTC; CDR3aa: CSASAVVVETQYF
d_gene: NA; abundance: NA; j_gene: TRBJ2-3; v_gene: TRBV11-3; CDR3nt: TGTGCCAGCTTGGTGGCGGGGTGGCTTTCTAGCACAGATACGCAGTATTTT; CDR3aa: CASLVAGWLSSTDTQYF
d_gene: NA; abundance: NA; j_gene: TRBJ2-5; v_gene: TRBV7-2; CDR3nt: TGTGCCAGCAGCGTAACAGGCAGCTTTGGAGAGACCCAGTACTTC; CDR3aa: CASSVTGSFGETQYF
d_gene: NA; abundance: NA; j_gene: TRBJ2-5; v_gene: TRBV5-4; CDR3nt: TGTGCCAGCAGCCCCGGACTCGATCACCAAGAGACCCAGTACTTC; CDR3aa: CASSPGLDHQETQYF
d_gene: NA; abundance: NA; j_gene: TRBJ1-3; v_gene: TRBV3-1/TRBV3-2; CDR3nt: TGTGCCAGCGGAGGGGGGGCCTCTGGAAACACCATATATTTT; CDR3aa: CASGGGASGNTIYF
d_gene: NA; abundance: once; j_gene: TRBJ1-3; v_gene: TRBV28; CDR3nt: TGTGCCAGCAGTCCGGGACACTCCAACTCTGGAAACACCATATATTTT; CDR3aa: CASSPGHSNSGNTIYF
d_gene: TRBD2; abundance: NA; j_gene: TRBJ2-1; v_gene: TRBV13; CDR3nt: TGTGCCAGCAGCTCCACACTAGCGGGGGGGTCCTACAATGAGCAGTTCTTC; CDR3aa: CASSSTLAGGSYNEQFF
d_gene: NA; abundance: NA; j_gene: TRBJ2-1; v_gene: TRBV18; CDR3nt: TGTGCCAGCTCACCGGACATAGTAGTCGTAAATGAGCAGTTCTTC; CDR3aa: CASSPDIVVVNEQFF
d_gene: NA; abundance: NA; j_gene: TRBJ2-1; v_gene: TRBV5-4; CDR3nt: TGTGCCAGCAGCCGTACGCAGGGCTCCTACAATGAGCAGTTCTTC; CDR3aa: CASSRTQGSYNEQFF
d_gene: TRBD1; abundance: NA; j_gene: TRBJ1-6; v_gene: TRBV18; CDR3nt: TGTGCCAGCTCACCACGGACAGGATCACCCCTCCACTTT; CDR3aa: CASSPRTGSPLHF
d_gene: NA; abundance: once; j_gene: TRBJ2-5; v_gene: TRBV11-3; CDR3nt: TGTGCCAGCAGCCCCCGGACAGCGCCACAAGAGACCCAGTACTTC; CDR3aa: CASSPRTAPQETQYF
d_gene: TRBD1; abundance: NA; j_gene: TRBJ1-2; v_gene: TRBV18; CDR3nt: TGTGCCAGCTCACCGACAGGGTCCCCGTATGGCTACACCTTC; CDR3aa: CASSPTGSPYGYTF
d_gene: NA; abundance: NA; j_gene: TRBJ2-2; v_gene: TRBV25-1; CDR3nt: TGTGCCAGCAGTGGGTGGAGGGAGCGGGACATAAACACCGGGGAGCTGTTTTTT; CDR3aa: CASSGWRERDINTGELFF
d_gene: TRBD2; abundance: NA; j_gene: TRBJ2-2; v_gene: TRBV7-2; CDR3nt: TGTGCCAGCAGCTTAATGGGACTATTATTGAACACCGGGGAGCTGTTTTTT; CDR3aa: CASSLMGLLLNTGELFF